The entry that follows covers one TCR beta chain sequence. The sample is drawn from a study of regulatory T cells in long-lasting Graves disease. Assembly of TCR beta libraries relied on iRepertoire HTBI primers together with Arm-PCR of CDR3 regions. TCRdb passed the multiplex PCR reads through MiXCR, listing each CDR3 protein once. This sample has approximately 400,000 distinct CDR3 sequences, with about 16% found just once. The sample's time point: newly diagnosed GD, antithyroid drugs for less than 3 months. PBMC RNA was the source of the TCR library. The germline V and J ends were trimmed by 1 base and 10 bases, with 14 bases remaining between them. CDR1 is SEHNR and CDR2 is FQNEAQ in the germline V gene (reference sequence). CDR3 size: 15 residues. This sample was shared with a second study, whose subject was T cells in Graves' hyperthyroidism and ophthalmopathy. From that paper: The HTBI set primed first-round TCR CDR3 RT-PCR. Appearing also in blood were most of the thyroid clonotypes expanded above 0.001.

J is TRBJ1-6 and V is TRBV7-9, with D possibly TRBD1 on 6 matching bases. The clonotype comes from a woman aged 25 to 39 with Graves disease. Here the sequenced sample was peripheral blood mononuclear cells (PBMCs), taken at new diagnosis, from a patient treated with antithyroid drugs. The CDR3 loop reads CASSLGGGFSSPLHF. In DNA form, the CDR3 reads TGTGCCAGCAGCTTAGGAGGGGGATTTTCATCACCCCTCCACTTT. The variable domain in full, completed from reference TRBV7-9 and TRBJ1-6, reads DTGVSQNPRHKITKRGQNVTFRCDPISEHNRLYWYRQTLGQGPEFLTYFQNEAQLEKSRLLSDRFSAERPKGSFSTLEIQRTEQGDSAMYLCASSLGGGFSSPLHFGNGTRLTVT.